This T cell receptor beta chain appears in the sequencing data of a study of blood T cell repertoires in COVID-19 (dated by TCRdb to 2020 to 2022). Looking at the study overall: The collaborator samples originated in the United States, Italy and Spain and spanned the acute and convalescent phases of COVID-19. The prospective study material was composed of cDNA or gDNA derived from T cells, B-cell-depleted T cells, or PBMCs. Deeply sampled blood TCRbeta repertoires from subjects exposed to, actively infected with, or recovered from COVID-19 were included in the dataset. The repertoires were made available in a free public database intended to serve as a resource for research on the immune response to SARS-CoV-2. Samples were obtained from the ongoing ImmuneRACE study (first 160 participants) and from some 1,300 subjects provided by 6 global collaborators. A de-identified subject ID, COVID-19 status, age in years and sex were almost always included in the sample metadata. HLA class I and class II types, where available, came from metadata supplied by the sample provider rather than from assay-based typing. The full study reports these points: Clinical and demographic metadata were provided uncurated, with the amount varying by source and participant.

Whole blood was collected in K2EDTA tubes by collaborating institutions according to the institutions' own protocols. Collaborator samples were shipped for TCRbeta analysis as frozen whole blood, isolated PBMCs, or DNA extracted from either sample type. Regarding this clone: Its antigen remains unidentified. Per-nucleotide qualities are absent, and no much larger clonotype sits a single base away.

CDR1 SGHAT and CDR2 FQNNGV are derived from the germline V gene. V loses 3 bases of germline sequence and J loses 0 bases, and the interval between the two ends is 16 bases. The CDR3 numbers 17 residues from cysteine through phenylalanine. The only DNA kept is the CDR3, 51 bases in frame from the first base. TCRbeta CDR3 regions were amplified from genomic DNA using the immunoSEQ Assay, a bias-controlled multiplex PCR. As for the authors' bioinformatics: The number of nucleated cells in each sample was estimated by amplification of reference gene primers within the assay. To quantify the absolute abundance of each unique TCRbeta CDR3 rearrangement, sequence reads were collapsed and filtered. For each sample, productive Simpson clonality was calculated by taking the square root of Simpson's diversity index across productive rearrangements. TCRdb holds this immuneACCESS table with in-frame rearrangements only. Some clones are missing; in checked studies, unresolved V genes explain under half, and the rest has no known cause. V, J and clone size are those of that table, while D and trimming were read from the DNA. The sample table contains about 76,000 clones; only one count was recorded for about 90% of them. The ten top clones hold 5.8% of the sample.

This chain joins TRBV11-2 to TRBJ2-3; TRBD2 is perhaps the D gene, given 5 matching bases. The clonotype originates from a human donor in a cohort sampled during active COVID-19. Input material: peripheral blood. CDR3 loop: CASSFSSGRTSTDTQYF. Here is the DNA: TGTGCCAGCAGCTTCTCCTCTGGGAGAACTAGCACAGATACGCAGTATTTT.